This TCR beta chain emerged from a study of blood T cell repertoires in COVID-19. Germline V lookup: CDR1 SGHDT, CDR2 YYEEEE. J gave up 4 bases and V 0 bases, and 11 bases lay outside the gene matches. The CDR3 is 18 residues long. Method: immunoSEQ multiplex PCR; TCRdb's copy keeps in-frame clones and lacks some. The data contain roughly 180,000 clones, around four fifths of them seen just once; the ten biggest clones take up about an eighth. Sequenced input: PBMCs or T cells enriched from blood (not recorded which). The receptor's source is a woman aged 60-75 years who had recovered from COVID-19. This chain links TRBV5-6 with TRBJ1-4, with 8 bases that match TRBD1. CDR3 sequence: CASSLGTGTGGINEKLFF. The CDR3 bases are TGTGCCAGCAGCTTGGGCACCGGGACAGGTGGGATTAATGAAAAACTGTTTTTT.